This T cell receptor beta chain was profiled in a study of somatic mutations in cytotoxic T cells in rheumatoid arthritis. Whole-study context: Flow cytometry sorted some V beta antibody-stained T-cell populations to nearly 100% purity, V beta1+ cells among them being sequenced for TCRB.

Profiled with immunoSEQ multiplex PCR; TCRdb holds only in-frame clones, not every one. The table has several thousand clones, about 81% seen once. V was shortened by 2 bases and J by 2 bases, with 25 bases between the two germline ends. CDR3 length: 19 amino acids. V usage is TRBV23-1 and J usage is TRBJ2-7; possible D gene TRBD1, 6 bases. TRBV23-1 qualifies as an ORF whose function is uncertain. Sequencing used CD8+ T cells sorted from blood. This receptor was identified in an adult with rheumatoid arthritis. The chain's CDR3 is CASSQGGQRIGRRPYEQYF. The CDR3 nucleotides read TGCGCCAGCAGTCAAGGCGGACAGAGAATCGGTCGGCGACCCTACGAGCAGTACTTC.